The entry that follows covers one T cell receptor (beta chain) sequence. This clonotype was picked up a small number of times. This clone's antigen is unknown. No clone much larger than this one lies a single base away; base qualities are absent. Systemically healthy Caucasian individuals from Russia, 35 to 40 in total and aged about 6 to 90 years, were included as donors. Each donor gave ten milliliters of peripheral blood, drawn into EDTA-treated Vacutainer tubes. PBMCs were isolated by Ficoll-Paque density-gradient centrifugation, with at least 6 million obtained per sample. Total RNA, at least 6 micrograms per sample, was extracted from PBMCs with Trizol reagent. For every donor, an aliquot of PBMCs went through flow cytometry to measure the percentages of naive CD45RAhigh/CD27high T cells. The germline V gene (reference sequence) gives CDR1 as MNHEY and CDR2 as SMNVEV. After removal of 10 bases from V and 5 bases from J, the junction retains 8 bases not matched to a gene. The CDR3 holds 12 amino acids from the cysteine to the phenylalanine. The sequence is cut down to CDR3 DNA, 36 bases in frame from base 1.

The data belong to a study of blood T cells in healthy people across ages (dated by TCRdb to about 2015). Turning to the overall study: In model experiments, roughly one uniquely barcoded TCR beta cDNA molecule per two T cells was captured by template switching. To avoid experimental bias, donors of different ages were randomly spread across the sequencing lanes. The study analyzed two additional independent replicas of 1 million unique cDNA reads from the same blood draw for two donors, one aged 18 to 29 and one aged 80 or older. The donors were divided into four age groups: young (average around 15 years), middle-aged (approximately 39), aged (roughly 66) and long-lived (around 87). Using deep sequencing normalized with unique cDNA molecular identifiers, the study measured how TCR beta repertoire diversity changes with age. The full study reports these points: As age increased, observed TCR beta diversity per million T cells dropped in a roughly linear way, and a significant reduction was already evident by age around 41. Estimates of total diversity based on one million sequenced T cells were regarded as lower bounds and as underestimates. Compared with the aged group, more naive CD4+ T cells, fewer expanded clones and increased TCR diversity were shown by the long-lived group, suggesting age selection. Because profiling used bulk unsorted PBMCs, naive and antigen-experienced compartments could not be compared conclusively. The CMV infection status of donors was not known, potentially confounding age-related changes in expanded clonotypes. The percentage of naive T cells measured by flow cytometry correlated strongly with observed TCR beta diversity.

Preparation of the library involved 5' RACE. The data were produced on an Illumina HiSeq 2500. A second PCR of about 7 to 12 cycles was run with a J-beta primer mix and a sample-barcoded 5' primer. Each TCR beta cDNA molecule received a unique molecular identifier from a template-switch 5' adaptor carrying 12 random nucleotides. Each sample yielded at least 2.5 million CDR3-containing paired-end reads. First-strand cDNA was synthesized from all RNA with the Mint cDNA synthesis kit, primed by a TRBC-specific oligonucleotide. Following uracil-DNA glycosylase treatment, a first 18-cycle PCR with universal primers M1SS and BC2_uni_R was performed on all cDNA. In the paper's pipeline: Normalization of each sample was performed by random selection of 1 million high-quality reads, each carrying a distinct molecular identifier. Reads with shared molecular identifiers were discarded instead of being binned into consensus sequences. MiTCR, with a Q25 quality threshold and the strictest error-elimination algorithm, was used for CDR3 identification, clonotype clustering and error correction. A nonparametric unseen species model with Euler transformation was used to estimate lower-bound total TCR beta diversity. TCRdb ran its own pipeline on the public reads, namely fastp trimming at Q25 and MiXCR clone calling, and kept in-frame beta chains. Under each unique CDR3 protein, matching rows form one entry showing the most common genes and DNA. The V and J calls and clone size are TCRdb's, not the authors'. In this sample the table shows 1.5 million to 2 million distinct CDR3 sequences, roughly 27% of which occur a single time. The top ten clones comprise about 7.7% of the sample.

This TCR was sampled from a woman aged 25 to 39 in good health. Input material: blood. This chain joins TRBV27 to TRBJ2-7; 7 bases in between match TRBD1. The CDR3 corresponds to CATRQGGNEQYF. The nucleotide sequence reads TGTGCCACCCGACAGGGCGGCAACGAGCAGTACTTC.